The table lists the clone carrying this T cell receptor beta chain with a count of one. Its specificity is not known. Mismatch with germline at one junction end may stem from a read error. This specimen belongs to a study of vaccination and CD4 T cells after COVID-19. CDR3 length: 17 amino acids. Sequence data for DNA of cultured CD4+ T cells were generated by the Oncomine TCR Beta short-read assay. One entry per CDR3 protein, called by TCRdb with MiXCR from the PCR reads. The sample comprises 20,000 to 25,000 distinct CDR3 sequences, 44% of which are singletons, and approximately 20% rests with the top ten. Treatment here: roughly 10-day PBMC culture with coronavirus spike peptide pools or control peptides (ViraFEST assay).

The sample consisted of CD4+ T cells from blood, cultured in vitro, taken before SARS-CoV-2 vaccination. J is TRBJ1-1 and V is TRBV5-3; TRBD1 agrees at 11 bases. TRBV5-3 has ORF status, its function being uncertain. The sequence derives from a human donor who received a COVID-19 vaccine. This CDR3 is CASSLAGGQGGNSGAFF. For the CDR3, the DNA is TGTGCCAGCAGCTTGGCCGGGGGACAGGGGGGCAACAGTGGAGCTTTCTTT.